The clone carrying this TCR beta chain was counted at least ten times. The sample's time point: after trial treatment. Treatment specified: LDRT plus nivolumab, ipilimumab, low-dose cyclophosphamide and aspirin (RACIN trial). Trimming pared 1 base from V and 2 bases from J, leaving 11 bases between. Germline V gene lookup returns CDR1 LGHDT and CDR2 YNNKEL (reference sequence). The CDR3 contains 15 residues. This record comes from a study of low-dose radiotherapy and immunotherapy resistance in tumors. About the research overall: The treatment that patients received was intravenous nivolumab 240 mg every two weeks plus ipilimumab 1 mg/kg every six weeks. Every two weeks, cyclophosphamide 200 mg/m2 was infused one day before radiation plus immunotherapy.

Alpha- and beta-chain coverage of first-strand cDNA came from TRAV- and TRBV-specific primers. TCRs were put through 15 to 25 PCR cycles of amplification with Phusion. A constant-region primer and the V-primer adapter served as the primer pair. In vitro transcription served to amplify the mRNA that had been isolated. Via MiXCR, TCRdb re-called the reads, giving one row per CDR3 protein. There are about 58,000 distinct CDR3 sequences in the sample; 20% to 25% occur only once, and 6.5% to 7% lies in the top ten. The starting material was PBMCs, obtained after low-dose radiotherapy plus immunotherapy. This receptor was taken from a male donor with prostate cancer. This chain connects TRBV3-1 to TRBJ1-2; D is ambiguous. The CDR3 here is CASSQGSERNYGYTF. CDR3 DNA: TGTGCCAGCAGCCAAGGGTCAGAACGCAACTATGGCTACACCTTC.